Listed below are T cell receptor beta chains from one sample, sequenced in a study of T cells in Graves' hyperthyroidism and ophthalmopathy. TCRdb passed the multiplex PCR reads through MiXCR, listing each CDR3 protein once. The sample lists a few hundred thousand distinct CDR3 sequences, 46% occurring once. The sequencing sample was made of peripheral blood or thyroid tissue (not recorded which). The source of these receptors is an adult woman with Graves' disease, either hyperthyroidism or ophthalmopathy (not recorded which). Each CDR3 is given with its conserved first and last residue. Fields, in order: clone size, J gene, D gene, V gene, CDR3 DNA, CDR3 protein. D genes are given only for firm matches. Clone sizes are given selectively: once, few, many, or a class where the clone is expanded.

>few|TRBJ1-2|NA|TRBV10-3
TGTGCCATCAGGGGTTTGGGACCTTTTCGTCATGGCTACACCTTC
CAIRGLGPFRHGYTF
>NA|TRBJ2-7|NA|TRBV7-3
TGTGCCAGCAGCTCAAGGGGGAGTTCCTACGAGCAGTACTTC
CASSSRGSSYEQYF
>once|TRBJ2-7|TRBD1|TRBV5-1
TGCGCCAGCAGCCCCCGACAGGGGACGACCTACGAGCAGTACTTC
CASSPRQGTTYEQYF
>once|TRBJ1-5|NA|TRBV10-3
TGTGCCATCAGTGAGTCGAGCGGAGGCAATCAGCCCCAGCATTTT
CAISESSGGNQPQHF
>NA|TRBJ2-1|NA|TRBV10-3
TGTGCCATCCGCGAGGGGGACAATGAGCAGTTCTTC
CAIREGDNEQFF
>NA|TRBJ1-1|NA|TRBV2
TGTGCCAGCAGTGAACCTGGGTTTGGGTACACTGAAGCTTTCTTT
CASSEPGFGYTEAFF
>NA|TRBJ1-4|TRBD1|TRBV2
TGTGCCAGCAGTGAAAGGGACAGAGGGGGCAATGAAAAACTGTTTTTT
CASSERDRGGNEKLFF
>few|TRBJ1-5|TRBD1|TRBV7-2
TGTGCCAGCAGCTTAGGGGGTCCAGGGGGCGAGCAGCCCCAGCATTTT
CASSLGGPGGEQPQHF
>NA|TRBJ2-5|NA|TRBV13
TGTGCCAGCAGCCCGGACCTCCAAGAGACCCAGTACTTC
CASSPDLQETQYF
>NA|TRBJ2-5|NA|TRBV20-1
TGCAGTGCTAGACCTTGGGGGCAAGAGACCCAGTACTTC
CSARPWGQETQYF
>once|TRBJ1-3|NA|TRBV9
TGTGCCAGCAGCGTATCGGAGAGCTCTGGAAACACCATATATTTT
CASSVSESSGNTIYF
>NA|TRBJ2-7|NA|TRBV20-1
TGCAGTGCTGTGGGCAGACAGTACGAGCAGTACTTC
CSAVGRQYEQYF
>NA|TRBJ1-2|NA|TRBV6-5
TGTGCCAGCACCATCGGGCTGATCCATGGCTACACCTTC
CASTIGLIHGYTF
>many|TRBJ2-5|TRBD1|TRBV2
TGTGCCAGCAGTGGAGGCTGGGGCAGGGGGCAAGAGACCCAGTACTTC
CASSGGWGRGQETQYF
>NA|TRBJ2-6|TRBD1|TRBV10-3
TGTGCCATCAGTGAAAAGGGCAGGGGGTGGACTGAAGCTTTC
CAISEKGRGWTEAF
>many|TRBJ2-5|TRBD2|TRBV7-2
TGTGCCAGCAGCTACGGACTAGAGAGCGGGGAGACCCAGTACTTC
CASSYGLESGETQYF
>many|TRBJ1-5|TRBD1|TRBV20-1
TGCAGTGCAAAACAGGGGGGTTTATCGGATCAGCCCCAGCATTTT
CSAKQGGLSDQPQHF
>NA|TRBJ2-6|NA|TRBV2
TGTGCCAAGAGGGGGACTGGGGCCAACGTCATGACTTTC
CAKRGTGANVMTF
>NA|TRBJ1-2|NA|TRBV7-9
TGTGCCAGCAGCCAACCAGAGGGGGGGATCTATGGCTACACCTTC
CASSQPEGGIYGYTF
>NA|TRBJ2-7|TRBD2|TRBV7-9
TGTGCCAGCAGCTTAGCGGGACTAGCGGGAACAACCTACGAGCAGTACTTC
CASSLAGLAGTTYEQYF
>NA|TRBJ2-3|NA|TRBV2
TGTGCCAGCACCCGGCTCCGGGAAGCAGATACGCAGTATTTT
CASTRLREADTQYF
>many|TRBJ1-4|TRBD1|TRBV29-1
TGCAGCGTGGCGACAGGGGGCCAGGAAAAACTGTTTTTT
CSVATGGQEKLFF
>NA|TRBJ2-7|NA|TRBV10-3
TGTGCCATCAGTGCGCAGGTCACCTACGAGCAGTACTTC
CAISAQVTYEQYF
>many|TRBJ1-5|TRBD1|TRBV6-1
TGTGCCAGCGGGACAGGGGATCAGCCCCAGCATTTT
CASGTGDQPQHF
>NA|TRBJ1-1|NA|TRBV7-2
TGTGCCAGCAGCAGCACTAGCGGGGGGGGGGCTTTCTTT
CASSSTSGGGAFF
>NA|TRBJ2-7|NA|TRBV7-8
TGTGCCAGCAGCTTAGATCGGGTTGTAGGGGCATTGGACGAGCAGTACTTC
CASSLDRVVGALDEQYF
>many|TRBJ1-5|TRBD1|TRBV6-2/TRBV6-3
TGTGCCAGCCGGGACAGGGATAGCAATCAGCCCCAGCATTTT
CASRDRDSNQPQHF
>NA|TRBJ1-2|TRBD1|TRBV29-1
TGCAGCGCTACGGACAGGGGGGATGGCTACACCTTC
CSATDRGDGYTF
>NA|TRBJ1-5|NA|TRBV7-8
TGTGCCAGCAGCTTAGAAGGCCCTCAGCCCCAGCATTTT
CASSLEGPQPQHF
>NA|TRBJ1-2|NA|TRBV19
TGTGCCAGTAGTTTACAGGGTCTTACTGCATTTGGCTACACCTTC
CASSLQGLTAFGYTF
>few|TRBJ2-7|NA|TRBV4-3
TGCGCCAGCAGCCAACAGACAGGAGGACCCTACGAGCAGTACTTC
CASSQQTGGPYEQYF
>NA|TRBJ1-1|NA|TRBV19
TGTGCCAGTAGTATAGTCCCAGGACAGAACACTGAAGCTTTCTTT
CASSIVPGQNTEAFF